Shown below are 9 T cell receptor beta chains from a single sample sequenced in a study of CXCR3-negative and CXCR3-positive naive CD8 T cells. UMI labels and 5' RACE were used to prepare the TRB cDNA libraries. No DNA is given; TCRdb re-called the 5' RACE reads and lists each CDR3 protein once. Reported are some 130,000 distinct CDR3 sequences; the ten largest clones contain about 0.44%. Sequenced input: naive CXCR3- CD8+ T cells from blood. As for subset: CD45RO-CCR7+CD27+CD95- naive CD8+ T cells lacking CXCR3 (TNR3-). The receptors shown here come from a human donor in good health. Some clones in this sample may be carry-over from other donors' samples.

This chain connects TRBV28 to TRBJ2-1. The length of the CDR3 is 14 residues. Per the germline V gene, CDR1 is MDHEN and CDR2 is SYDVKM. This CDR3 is CASTRFEFDNEQFF.

The CDR3: CSVDGGGADYGYTF. The chain combines TRBV29-1 with TRBJ1-2; with no DNA, the TCRdb D assignment of TRBD1 cannot be verified. Per germline, CDR1 SQVTM and CDR2 ANQGSEA. The CDR3 is made up of 14 amino acids.

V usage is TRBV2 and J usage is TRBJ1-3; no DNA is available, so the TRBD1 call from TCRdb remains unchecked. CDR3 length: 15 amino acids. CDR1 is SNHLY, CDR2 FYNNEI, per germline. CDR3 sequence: CASTEGRFSGNTIYF.

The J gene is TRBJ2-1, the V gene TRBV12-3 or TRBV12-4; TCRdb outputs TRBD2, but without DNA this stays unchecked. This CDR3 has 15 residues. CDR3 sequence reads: CASSYSSGGANEQFF.

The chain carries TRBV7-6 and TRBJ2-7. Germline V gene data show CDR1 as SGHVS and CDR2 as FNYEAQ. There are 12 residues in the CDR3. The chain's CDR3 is CASSLASNEQYF.

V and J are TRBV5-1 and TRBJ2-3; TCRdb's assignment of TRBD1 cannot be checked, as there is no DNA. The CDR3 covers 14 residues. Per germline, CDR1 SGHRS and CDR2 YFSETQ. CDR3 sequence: CASSSGQATDTQYF.

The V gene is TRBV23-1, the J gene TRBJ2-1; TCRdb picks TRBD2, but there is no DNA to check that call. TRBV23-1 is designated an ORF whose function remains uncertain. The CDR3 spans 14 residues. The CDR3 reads CASTTTTSGLILFF.

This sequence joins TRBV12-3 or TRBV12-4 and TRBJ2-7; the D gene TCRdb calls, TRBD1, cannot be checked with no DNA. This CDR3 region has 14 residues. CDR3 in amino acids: CASSLFQGFYEQYF.

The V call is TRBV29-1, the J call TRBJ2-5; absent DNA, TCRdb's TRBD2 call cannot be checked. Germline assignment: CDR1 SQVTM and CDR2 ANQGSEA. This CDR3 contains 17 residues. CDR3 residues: CSVEGIFGVGLEETQYF.